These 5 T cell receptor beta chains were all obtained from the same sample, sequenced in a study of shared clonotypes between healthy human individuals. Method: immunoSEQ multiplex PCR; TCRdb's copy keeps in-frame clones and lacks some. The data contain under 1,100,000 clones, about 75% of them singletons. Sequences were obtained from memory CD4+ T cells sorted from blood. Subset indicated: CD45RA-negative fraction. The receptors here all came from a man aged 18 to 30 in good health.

CDR3 sequence: CASSQAAGVGEQFF. The CDR3 DNA reads TGTGCCAGCAGCCAAGCAGCGGGAGTAGGTGAGCAGTTCTTC. The rearrangement uses TRBV14 and TRBJ2-1; 8 bases match TRBD2. The V segment lost 1 base and the J segment 9 bases; nucleotides outside the gene matches: 5. The germline V gene has CDR1 SGHDN and CDR2 FVKESK. CDR3 length equals 14 residues.

Here the CDR3 reads CASSRTASSYEQYF. The CDR3 coding sequence is TGTGCCAGTAGCCGGACAGCTAGCTCCTACGAGCAGTACTTC. The chain links TRBV19 to TRBJ2-7; tentatively, D is TRBD1 (6 bases). V lost 6 bases and J lost 0, with 12 bases in between. CDR3 length equals 14 residues. Germline CDR1 LNHDA, CDR2 SQIVND (reference sequence).

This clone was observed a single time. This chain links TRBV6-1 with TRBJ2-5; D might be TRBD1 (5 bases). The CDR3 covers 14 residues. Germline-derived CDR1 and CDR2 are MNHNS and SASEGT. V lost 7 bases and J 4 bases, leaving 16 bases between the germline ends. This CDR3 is CASKTSGFAETQYF. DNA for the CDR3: TGTGCCAGCAAAACGTCAGGGTTCGCAGAGACCCAGTACTTC.

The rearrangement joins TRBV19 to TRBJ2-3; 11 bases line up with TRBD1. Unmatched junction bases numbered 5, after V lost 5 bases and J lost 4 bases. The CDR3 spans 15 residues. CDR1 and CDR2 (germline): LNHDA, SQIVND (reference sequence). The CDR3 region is CASSLRDRGSDTQYF. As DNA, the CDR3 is TGTGCCAGTAGTCTCCGGGACAGGGGGTCAGATACGCAGTATTTT.

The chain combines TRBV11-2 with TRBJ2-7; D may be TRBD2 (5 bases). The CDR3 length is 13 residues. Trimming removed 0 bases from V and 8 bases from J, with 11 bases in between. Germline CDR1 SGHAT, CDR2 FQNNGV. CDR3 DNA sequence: TGTGCCAGCAGCTTAGAGGCTAGCCCCCAGCAGTACTTC. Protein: CASSLEASPQQYF.